The clone carrying this T cell receptor beta chain was counted only a few times. What it binds is unknown. The entirety of the isolated RNA underwent reverse transcription, so expressed TCRB transcripts were sequenced. Clones were read by immunoSEQ multiplex PCR, and TCRdb kept only the in-frame ones, dropping some. The table has 95,000 to 150,000 clones, 15% to 20% seen once. Based on CD45RO/CCR7/CD25/CD127/CD95/CD27, CD4+ regulatory, stem cell-like memory, naive and central memory cells were sorted. This record belongs to a study of beta chain features in type 1 diabetes. Study-wide findings and caveats: TCRB CDR3 length was moderately but significantly reduced in all four CD4+ subsets of Type 1 diabetes patients. Any role of HLA type in TCRB rearrangement remained unresolved here.

Germline values: CDR1 SGHRS, CDR2 YFSETQ. The length of the CDR3 is 15 residues. Trimming left V 3 bases short and J 7 bases short, with 14 bases between. The chain recombines TRBV5-1 with TRBJ1-6; D may be TRBD1 (5 bases). The clonotype originates from a man between 25 and 39 years old with type 1 diabetes. Specimen: central memory CD4+ T cells from blood. CDR3 amino acids: CASSSRQGGNSPLHF. As DNA, the CDR3 is TGCGCCAGCAGCTCCCGGCAGGGCGGGAATTCACCCCTCCACTTT.